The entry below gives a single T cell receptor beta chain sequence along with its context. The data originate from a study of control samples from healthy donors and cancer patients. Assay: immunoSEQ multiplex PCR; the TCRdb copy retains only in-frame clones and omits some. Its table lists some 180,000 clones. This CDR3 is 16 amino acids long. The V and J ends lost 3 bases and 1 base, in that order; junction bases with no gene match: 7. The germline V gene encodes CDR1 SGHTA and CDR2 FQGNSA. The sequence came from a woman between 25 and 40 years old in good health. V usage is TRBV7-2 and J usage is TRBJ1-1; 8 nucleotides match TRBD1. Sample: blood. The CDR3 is CASSFESQGANTEAFF. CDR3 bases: TGTGCCAGCAGCTTTGAGTCTCAGGGGGCGAACACTGAAGCTTTCTTT.